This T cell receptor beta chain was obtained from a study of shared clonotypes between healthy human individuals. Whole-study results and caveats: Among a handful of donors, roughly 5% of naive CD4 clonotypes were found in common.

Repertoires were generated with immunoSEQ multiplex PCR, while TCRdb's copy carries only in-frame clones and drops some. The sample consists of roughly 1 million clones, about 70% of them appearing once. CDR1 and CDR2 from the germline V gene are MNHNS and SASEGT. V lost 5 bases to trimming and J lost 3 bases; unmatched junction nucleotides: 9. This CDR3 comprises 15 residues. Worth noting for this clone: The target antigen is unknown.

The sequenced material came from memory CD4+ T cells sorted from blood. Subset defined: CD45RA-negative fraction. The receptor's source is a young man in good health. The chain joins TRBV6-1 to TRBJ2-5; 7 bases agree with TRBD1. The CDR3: CASSTPQGVKETQYF. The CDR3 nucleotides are TGTGCCAGCAGTACGCCTCAGGGGGTTAAAGAGACCCAGTACTTC.